The 15 T cell receptor beta chains below come from one sample, sequenced in a study of control samples from healthy donors and cancer patients. Sequencing was performed with immunoSEQ multiplex PCR; in TCRdb, only in-frame clones are kept and a portion is missing. The sample includes more than 95,000 clones, about 90% of them seen just once. The material sequenced was blood. The receptors shown here come from a man aged 18 to 30 in good health.

Here the CDR3 DNA reads TGTGCCAGCAGCCGAGTTAGCCTCAGAGGTATGGATACGCAGTATTTT. Its translation: CASSRVSLRGMDTQYF. The V and J genes are TRBV9 and TRBJ2-3; D not certain. Per the germline V gene, CDR1 is SGDLS and CDR2 is YYNGEE. The V end was cut by 4 bases, the J end by 6 bases, with 21 bases between. The CDR3 spans 16 residues.

V gene TRBV18 combines with J gene TRBJ1-3; D remains unclear. Germline V gives CDR1 KGHSH, CDR2 LQKENI. This CDR3 has 16 amino acids. Trimming removed 6 bases from V and 2 bases from J, with 17 bases in between. As DNA, the CDR3 is TGTGCCAGCTCCCCTTCCAATTCTCAAGCTGGAAACACCATATATTTT. It encodes CASSPSNSQAGNTIYF.

CDR3: CASSIGQGRSYEQYF. The DNA of the CDR3 is TGTGCCAGCTCAATCGGACAGGGGAGGTCCTACGAGCAGTACTTC. The rearrangement uses TRBV18 and TRBJ2-7; 9 positions agree with TRBD1. CDR1 and CDR2 from the germline V gene are KGHSH and LQKENI. The CDR3 is 15 residues long. With V trimmed by 5 bases and J by 1 base, 6 bases remained unmatched. Variable domain in full (rest from reference TRBV18 and TRBJ2-7): NAGVMQNPRHLVRRRGQEARLRCSPMKGHSHVYWYRQLPEEGLKFMVYLQKENIIDESGMPKERFSAEFPKEGPSILRIQQVVRGDSAAYFCASSIGQGRSYEQYFGPGTRLTVT.

The rearrangement uses TRBV11-3 and TRBJ2-3; unclear D gene. Trimming cost V 4 bases and J 4 bases, with 6 bases left between them. Germline CDR1 SGHNT, CDR2 YENEEA. This CDR3 is built from 12 residues. CDR3 residues: CASSSIPDTQYF. The CDR3 DNA is TGTGCCAGCAGCTCCATCCCAGATACGCAGTATTTT.

The chain combines TRBV30 with TRBJ1-4; 8 positions match TRBD1. The CDR3 has 15 residues. Germline-derived CDR1 and CDR2 are GTSNPN and SVGIG (reference sequence). V shed 1 base, J shed 8 bases, and the junction held 9 bases outside the gene matches. DNA of the CDR3: TGTGCCTGGAGTGAGACCAGGGGGCGCGGAGAAAAACTGTTTTTT. Its protein product is CAWSETRGRGEKLFF.

The chain uses TRBV5-1 and TRBJ2-1, with D uncertain. The CDR3 sequence is 11 residues long. V was shortened by 8 bases and J by 7 bases, with 10 bases between the two germline ends. CDR1 and CDR2 (germline): SGHRS, YFSETQ. CDR3 sequence (DNA): TGCGCCAGTAAGGACGCGAATGAGCAGTTCTTC. Protein: CASKDANEQFF.

V is TRBV9 and J is TRBJ1-3, with 7 positions matching TRBD1. Germline values: CDR1 SGDLS, CDR2 YYNGEE. The length of the CDR3 is 19 residues. Germline trimming cut 3 bases from V and 0 bases from J; bases unmatched to any gene: 15. The CDR3 region is CASSGTGTAAPRSGNTIYF. The DNA of the CDR3 is TGTGCCAGCAGCGGAACCGGGACAGCCGCCCCCCGCTCTGGAAACACCATATATTTT. Full variable domain (outside the CDR3, taken from reference TRBV9 and TRBJ1-3): DSGVTQTPKHLITATGQRVTLRCSPRSGDLSVYWYQQSLDQGLQFLIQYYNGEERAKGNILERFSAQQFPDLHSELNLSSLELGDSALYFCASSGTGTAAPRSGNTIYFGEGSWLTVV.

CDR3 nucleotides: TGTGCCAGCAGCCCCGGAGGCGCAGATACGCAGTATTTT. Translating it yields CASSPGGADTQYF. V is TRBV7-3 and J is TRBJ2-3; possible D gene TRBD2, 5 bases. Germline CDR1 SGHTA, CDR2 FQGTGA. V was pared by 5 bases and J by 4 bases, with 10 bases between. CDR3 length equals 13 residues.

This chain links TRBV15 with TRBJ1-1; possibly TRBD1 for D (6 bases). The CDR3 contains 12 residues. Looked up from germline, CDR1 is LNHNV and CDR2 is YYDKDF (reference sequence). Trimming removed 1 base from V and 11 bases from J, with 11 bases in between. This chain's CDR3 is CATSRGGQSAFF. In DNA form, the CDR3 reads TGTGCCACCAGCAGAGGTGGACAGTCGGCTTTCTTT. Full variable domain (rest looked up from reference TRBV15 and TRBJ1-1): DAMVIQNPRYQVTQFGKPVTLSCSQTLNHNVMYWYQQKSSQAPKLLFHYYDKDFNNEADTPDNFQSRRPNTSFCFLDIRSPGLGDTAMYLCATSRGGQSAFFGQGTRLTVV.

This rearrangement joins TRBV25-1 to TRBJ2-1; possibly TRBD2 for D (6 bases). This CDR3 contains 16 residues. Trimming removed 0 bases from V and 5 bases from J, with 14 bases in between. Germline V gene data show CDR1 as MGHDK and CDR2 as SYGVNS. In DNA form, the CDR3 reads TGTGCCAGCAGTGAATACTCCAGCGGGCTCCACAATGAGCAGTTCTTC. As protein: CASSEYSSGLHNEQFF. The full variable domain, rest sourced from reference TRBV25-1 and TRBJ2-1, is EADIYQTPRYLVIGTGKKITLECSQTMGHDKMYWYQQDPGMELHLIHYSYGVNSTEKGDLSSESTVSRIRTEHFPLTLESARPSHTSQYLCASSEYSSGLHNEQFFGPGTRLTVL.

This sequence joins TRBV2 and TRBJ1-1, with D maybe TRBD1 (6 bases). The germline V and J ends were trimmed by 6 bases and 0 bases, with 17 bases remaining between them. Germline V gene lookup returns CDR1 SNHLY and CDR2 FYNNEI. The CDR3 runs 16 residues. The DNA of the CDR3 is TGTGCCAGCAGCCCAACAGGGCCGGCCATGAACACTGAAGCTTTCTTT. Translating gives CASSPTGPAMNTEAFF.

Only one count was recorded for this clone. The rearrangement joins TRBV5-1 to TRBJ1-1; TRBD1 aligns across 8 bases. The CDR3 consists of 15 residues. V shed 4 bases, J shed 3 bases, and the junction held 8 bases outside the gene matches. The V gene's germline CDR1 is SGHRS and CDR2 YFSETQ. Here the CDR3 reads CASSLWTGQDTEAFF. CDR3 nucleotides: TGCGCCAGCAGCCTATGGACAGGGCAGGACACTGAAGCTTTCTTT.

The chain uses TRBV4-2 and TRBJ1-5, with D possibly being TRBD1 (6 bases). V was shortened by 1 base and J by 4 bases, with 11 bases between the two germline ends. Per germline, CDR1 LGHNA and CDR2 YNFKEQ. CDR3 size: 15 residues. The CDR3, as DNA: TGTGCCAGCAGCCAAGTCTGGGGGGCAAATCAGCCCCAGCATTTT. The encoded protein is CASSQVWGANQPQHF.

The chain is built from TRBV5-1 and TRBJ1-6; TRBD1 agrees at 8 bases. In germline, CDR1 is SGHRS, CDR2 YFSETQ. This CDR3 contains 16 residues. Trimming at V came to 1 base and at J to 8 bases, leaving 8 bases not matched to a gene. This CDR3 is CASSLFDRGIDSPLHF. The CDR3 DNA reads TGCGCCAGCAGCTTGTTCGACAGGGGCATCGATTCACCCCTCCACTTT.

The chain links TRBV7-2 to TRBJ2-5; a weak D match, TRBD2 (6 bases). Per germline, CDR1 SGHTA and CDR2 FQGNSA. Deletions cut 1 base from V and 10 bases from J, with 22 bases between. The CDR3 length is 16 residues. CDR3 amino acids: CASSLGGGLSGADQYF. Here the CDR3 DNA reads TGTGCCAGCAGCTTAGGTGGGGGGTTAAGCGGAGCGGACCAGTACTTC.